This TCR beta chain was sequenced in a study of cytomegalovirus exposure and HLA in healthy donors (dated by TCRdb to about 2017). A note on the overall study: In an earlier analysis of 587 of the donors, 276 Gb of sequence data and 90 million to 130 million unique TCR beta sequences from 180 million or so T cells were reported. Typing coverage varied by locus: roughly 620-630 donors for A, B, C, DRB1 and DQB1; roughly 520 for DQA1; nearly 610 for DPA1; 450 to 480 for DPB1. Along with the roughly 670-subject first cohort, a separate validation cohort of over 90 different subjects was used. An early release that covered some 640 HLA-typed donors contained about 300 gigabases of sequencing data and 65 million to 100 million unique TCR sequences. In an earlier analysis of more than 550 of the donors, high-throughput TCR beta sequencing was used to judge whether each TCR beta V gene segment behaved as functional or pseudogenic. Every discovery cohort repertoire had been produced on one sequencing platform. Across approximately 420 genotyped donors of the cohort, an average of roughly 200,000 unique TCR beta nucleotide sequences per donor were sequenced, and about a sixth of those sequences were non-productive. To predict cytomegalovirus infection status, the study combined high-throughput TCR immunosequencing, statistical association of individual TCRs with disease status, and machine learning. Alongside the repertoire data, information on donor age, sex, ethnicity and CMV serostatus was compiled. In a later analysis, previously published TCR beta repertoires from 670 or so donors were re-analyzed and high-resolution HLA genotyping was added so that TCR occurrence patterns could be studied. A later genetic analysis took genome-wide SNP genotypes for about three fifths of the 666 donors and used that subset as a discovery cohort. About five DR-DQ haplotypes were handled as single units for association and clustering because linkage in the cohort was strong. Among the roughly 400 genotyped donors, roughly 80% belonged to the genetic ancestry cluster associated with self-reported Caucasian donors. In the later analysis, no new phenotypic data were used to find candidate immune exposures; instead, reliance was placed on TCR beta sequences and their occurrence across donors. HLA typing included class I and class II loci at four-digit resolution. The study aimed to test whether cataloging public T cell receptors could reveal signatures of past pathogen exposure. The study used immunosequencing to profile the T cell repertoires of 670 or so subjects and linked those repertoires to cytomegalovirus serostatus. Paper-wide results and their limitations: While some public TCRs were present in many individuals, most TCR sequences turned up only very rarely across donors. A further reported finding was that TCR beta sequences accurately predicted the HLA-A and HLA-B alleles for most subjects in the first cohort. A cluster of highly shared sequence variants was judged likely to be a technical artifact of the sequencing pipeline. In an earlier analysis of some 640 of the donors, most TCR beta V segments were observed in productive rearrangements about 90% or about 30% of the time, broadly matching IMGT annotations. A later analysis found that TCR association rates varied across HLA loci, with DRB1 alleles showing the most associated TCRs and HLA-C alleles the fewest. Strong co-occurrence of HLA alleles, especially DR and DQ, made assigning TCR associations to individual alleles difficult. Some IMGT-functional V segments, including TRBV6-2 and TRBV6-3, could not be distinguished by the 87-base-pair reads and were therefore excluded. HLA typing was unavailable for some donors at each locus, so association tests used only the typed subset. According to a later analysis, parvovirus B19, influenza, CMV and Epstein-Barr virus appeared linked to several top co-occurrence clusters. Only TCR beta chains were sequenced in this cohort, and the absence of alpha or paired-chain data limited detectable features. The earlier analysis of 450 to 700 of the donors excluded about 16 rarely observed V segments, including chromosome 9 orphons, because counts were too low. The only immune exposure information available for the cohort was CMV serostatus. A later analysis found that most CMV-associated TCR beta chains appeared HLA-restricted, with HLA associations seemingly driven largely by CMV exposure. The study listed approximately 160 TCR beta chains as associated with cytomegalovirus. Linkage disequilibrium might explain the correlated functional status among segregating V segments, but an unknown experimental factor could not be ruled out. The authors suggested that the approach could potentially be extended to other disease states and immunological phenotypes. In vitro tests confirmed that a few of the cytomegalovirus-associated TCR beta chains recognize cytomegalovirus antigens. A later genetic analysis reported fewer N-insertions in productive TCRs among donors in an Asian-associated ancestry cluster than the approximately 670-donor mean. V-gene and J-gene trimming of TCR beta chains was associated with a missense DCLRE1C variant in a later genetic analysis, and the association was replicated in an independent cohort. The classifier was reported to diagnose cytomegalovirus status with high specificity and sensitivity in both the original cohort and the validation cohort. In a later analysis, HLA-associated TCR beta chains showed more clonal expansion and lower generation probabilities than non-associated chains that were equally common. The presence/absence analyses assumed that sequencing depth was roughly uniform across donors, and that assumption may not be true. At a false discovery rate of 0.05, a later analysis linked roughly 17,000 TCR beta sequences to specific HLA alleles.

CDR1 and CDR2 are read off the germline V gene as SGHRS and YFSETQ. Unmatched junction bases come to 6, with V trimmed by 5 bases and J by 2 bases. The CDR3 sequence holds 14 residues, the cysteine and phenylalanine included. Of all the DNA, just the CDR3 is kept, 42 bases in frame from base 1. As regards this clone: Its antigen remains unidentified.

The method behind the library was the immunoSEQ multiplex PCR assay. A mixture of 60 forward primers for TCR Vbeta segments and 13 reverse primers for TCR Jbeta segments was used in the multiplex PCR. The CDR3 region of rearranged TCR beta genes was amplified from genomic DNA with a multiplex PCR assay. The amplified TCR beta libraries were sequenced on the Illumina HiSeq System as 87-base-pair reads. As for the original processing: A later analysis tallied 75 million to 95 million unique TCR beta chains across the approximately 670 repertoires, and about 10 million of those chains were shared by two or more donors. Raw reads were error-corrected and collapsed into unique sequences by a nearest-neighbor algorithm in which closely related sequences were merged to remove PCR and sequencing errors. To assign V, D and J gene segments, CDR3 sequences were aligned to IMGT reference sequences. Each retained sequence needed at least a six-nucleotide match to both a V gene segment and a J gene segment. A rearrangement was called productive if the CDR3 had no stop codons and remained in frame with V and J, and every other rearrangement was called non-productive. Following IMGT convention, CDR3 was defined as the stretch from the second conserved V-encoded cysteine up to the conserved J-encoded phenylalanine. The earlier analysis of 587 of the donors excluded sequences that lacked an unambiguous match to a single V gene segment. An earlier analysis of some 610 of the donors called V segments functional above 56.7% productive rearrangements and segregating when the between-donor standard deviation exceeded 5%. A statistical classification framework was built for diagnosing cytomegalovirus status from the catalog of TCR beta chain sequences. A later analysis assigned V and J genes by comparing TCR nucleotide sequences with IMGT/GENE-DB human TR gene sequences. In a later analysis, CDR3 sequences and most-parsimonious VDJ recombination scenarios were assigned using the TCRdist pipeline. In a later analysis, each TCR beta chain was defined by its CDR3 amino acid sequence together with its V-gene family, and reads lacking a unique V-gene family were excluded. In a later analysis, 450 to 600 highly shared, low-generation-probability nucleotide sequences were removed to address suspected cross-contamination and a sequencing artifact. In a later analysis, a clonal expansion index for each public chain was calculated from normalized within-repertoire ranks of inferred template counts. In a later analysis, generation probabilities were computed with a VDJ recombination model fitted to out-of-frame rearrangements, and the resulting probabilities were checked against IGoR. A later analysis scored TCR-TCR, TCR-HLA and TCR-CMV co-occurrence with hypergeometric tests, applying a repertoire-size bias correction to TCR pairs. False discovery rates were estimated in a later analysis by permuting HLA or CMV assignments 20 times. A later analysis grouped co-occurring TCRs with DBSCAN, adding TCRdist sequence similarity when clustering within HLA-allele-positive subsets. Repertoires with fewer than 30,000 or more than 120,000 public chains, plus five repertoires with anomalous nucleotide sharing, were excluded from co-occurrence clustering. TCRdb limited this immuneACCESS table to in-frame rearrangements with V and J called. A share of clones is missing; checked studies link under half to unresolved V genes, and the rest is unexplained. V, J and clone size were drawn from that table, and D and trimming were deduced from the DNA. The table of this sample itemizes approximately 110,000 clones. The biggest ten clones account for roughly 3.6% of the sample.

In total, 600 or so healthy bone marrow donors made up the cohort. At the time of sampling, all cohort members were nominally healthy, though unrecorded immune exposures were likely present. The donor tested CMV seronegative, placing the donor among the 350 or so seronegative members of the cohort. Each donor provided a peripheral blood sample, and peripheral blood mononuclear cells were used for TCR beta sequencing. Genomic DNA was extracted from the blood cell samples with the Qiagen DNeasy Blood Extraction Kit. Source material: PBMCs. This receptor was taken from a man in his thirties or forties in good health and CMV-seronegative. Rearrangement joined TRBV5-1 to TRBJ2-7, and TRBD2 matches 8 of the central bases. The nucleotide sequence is TGCGCCAGCAGGCGGGGGGACGGGACCTACGAGCAGTACTTC. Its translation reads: CASRRGDGTYEQYF.